The T cell receptor beta chain described here comes from a study of blood T cells in healthy people across ages. Findings and caveats of the study: Estimated diversity that came from one million T cells was considered an underestimate.

With V trimmed by 3 bases and J by 8 bases, 10 bases remained unmatched. This CDR3 region has 15 residues. Germline values: CDR1 MGHDK, CDR2 SYGVNS. The sample holds one count of this clonotype. Its antigen is unknown. A much bigger clone sits one base away, suggesting this may be a read error. Through a sample-barcoded 5' primer and a J-beta primer mix, a second PCR was run for about 7 to 12 cycles. Sequencing yielded, for each sample, at least 3 million paired-end reads carrying CDR3. TCRdb itself ran the 5' RACE reads through MiXCR, one entry per CDR3 protein. The data show 1.5 million to 2 million distinct CDR3 sequences, roughly two fifths seen once.

The genes are TRBV25-1 and TRBJ2-1, with TRBD1 matching 7 bases. The sequenced sample consisted of blood. The sequence derives from a human donor in good health. The CDR3 coding sequence is TGTGCCAGCAGTGACTCCCTTAGGGGGCGGTATGAGCAGTTCTTC. Translation gives CASSDSLRGRYEQFF.